This T cell receptor beta chain stems from a study of early T cells in non-severe SARS-CoV-2 infection. Study-level background: Whole-blood bulk RNA, unsorted, was sequenced, and chains were unpaired. Regarding the study as a whole: VDJdb matches were skewed toward anti-spike CD8 T cell responses.

The TCR library protocol attached unique molecular identifiers to the individual cDNA molecules. From the 5' RACE reads, TCRdb called clonotypes with MiXCR, one entry per CDR3 protein. Of tens of thousands of distinct CDR3 sequences in the sample, about a tenth are singletons; the top ten hold 5.5% to 7%. This clonotype was seen a handful of times. The antigen remains unidentified. The CDR3 runs 14 residues. The sequencing sample was made of whole blood. The source of this sequence is an adult who was a healthcare worker with PCR-confirmed SARS-CoV-2 infection or an uninfected control (not recorded which). V is TRBV21-1 and J is TRBJ1-2; the D segment call TRBD1 is taken from the table without a DNA check. TRBV21-1 is an annotated pseudogene. CDR3 in DNA: TGTGCCAGCAGCAAAAGGGGAGCTAACTATGGCTACACCTTC. This translates into CASSKRGANYGYTF.